This T cell receptor (beta chain) is from a study of cytomegalovirus exposure and HLA in healthy donors (dated by TCRdb to 2015 to 2018). About the investigation overall: According to an earlier analysis of 587 of the donors, roughly 180 million T cells yielded some 120 million unique TCR beta sequences and about 300 Gb of sequence data. An early release covering some 640 HLA-typed donors comprised about 300 gigabases of sequencing data and 65 million to 100 million unique TCR sequences. Among the roughly 390 genotyped donors, around 79% belonged to the genetic ancestry cluster associated with self-reported Caucasian donors. The aim of the study was to test whether cataloging public T cell receptors could identify signatures of past pathogen exposure. The study profiled the T cell repertoires of hundreds of subjects by immunosequencing and related them to cytomegalovirus serostatus. Besides the first cohort of around 670 subjects, a separate validation cohort made up of 120 different subjects was used. To predict cytomegalovirus infection status, the study brought together high-throughput TCR immunosequencing, statistical association of individual TCRs with disease status, and machine learning. To study patterns of TCR occurrence, a later analysis re-analyzed previously published TCR beta repertoires from 666 donors and added high-resolution HLA genotyping. Rather than using new phenotypic data, the later analysis identified candidate immune exposures from TCR beta sequences and from how often those sequences occurred across donors. In an earlier analysis of 500 to 650 of the donors, high-throughput TCR beta sequencing was used to judge whether each TCR beta V gene segment behaved as functional or pseudogenic. Donor age, sex, ethnicity and CMV serostatus were collected together with the repertoire data. Genome-wide SNP genotypes for about 65% of the 666 donors were used in a later genetic analysis, which treated that subset as a discovery cohort. All discovery cohort repertoires had been generated on a single sequencing platform. HLA typing covered class I and class II loci at four-digit resolution. Typing coverage varied by locus: roughly 620-640 donors for A, B, C, DRB1 and DQB1; 522 for DQA1; 600 to 610 for DPA1; around 490 for DPB1. Because of strong linkage in the cohort, roughly five DR-DQ haplotypes were treated as single units for association and clustering. Among roughly 400 genotyped donors of the cohort, an average of roughly 230,000 unique TCR beta nucleotide sequences was sequenced per donor, of which about 19% were non-productive. The paper's findings and limits, for the study overall: Strong co-occurrence of HLA alleles, especially DR and DQ, made assigning TCR associations to individual alleles difficult. According to a later analysis, parvovirus B19, influenza, CMV and Epstein-Barr virus appeared linked to several top co-occurrence clusters. Because some donors lacked HLA typing at each locus, the association tests relied only on the typed subset. A later genetic analysis reported fewer N-insertions in productive TCRs among donors in an Asian-associated ancestry cluster than the roughly 700-donor mean. Cytomegalovirus status was reported to be diagnosed by the classifier with high specificity and sensitivity in both the original and validation cohorts. The study gave a list of about 170 TCR beta chains associated with cytomegalovirus. A few of the identified cytomegalovirus-associated TCR beta chains were confirmed in vitro to be specific for cytomegalovirus antigens. In a later analysis, most CMV-associated TCR beta chains were found to appear HLA-restricted, with HLA associations seemingly driven largely by CMV exposure. Most TCR sequences were seen in very few donors, while some public TCRs were found in many individuals. A later analysis associated about 17,000 TCR beta sequences with specific HLA alleles at a false discovery rate of 0.05. Sequencing depth was assumed to be roughly uniform across donors in the presence/absence analyses, though that assumption may not hold. A later analysis found that HLA-associated TCR beta chains were more clonally expanded and had lower generation probabilities than equally common non-associated chains. An earlier analysis of approximately 600 of the donors showed that most TCR beta V segments appeared in productive rearrangements either about 87% or about 30% of the time, which broadly matched IMGT annotations. Because counts were too low, more than 15 rarely observed V segments, including chromosome 9 orphons, were excluded from the earlier analysis of around 640 of the donors. A further reported finding was that TCR beta sequences accurately predicted the HLA-A and HLA-B alleles for most subjects in the first cohort. In this cohort, only TCR beta chains were sequenced, and detectable features were limited by the absence of alpha or paired-chain data. According to a later analysis, TCR association rates differed among HLA loci, with DRB1 alleles showing the most associated TCRs and HLA-C alleles showing the fewest. Some IMGT-functional V segments, including TRBV6-2 and TRBV6-3, could not be distinguished by the 87-base-pair reads and were therefore excluded. A cluster of highly shared sequence variants was judged likely to represent a technical artifact of the sequencing pipeline. CMV serostatus was the only immune exposure information available for the cohort. It was suggested by the authors that the approach could potentially be generalized to other disease states and immunological phenotypes. A later genetic analysis associated a missense DCLRE1C variant with V-gene and J-gene trimming of TCR beta chains, and an independent cohort replicated the association. Linkage disequilibrium might explain the correlated functional status among segregating V segments, but an unknown experimental factor could not be ruled out.

V is cut back by 4 bases and J by 6 bases, with 10 bases in the junction unmatched. CDR1 and CDR2 were assigned from the germline V gene as MDHEN and SYDVKM. Taken from cysteine to phenylalanine, the CDR3 has 16 residues. Only the CDR3 part of the read is kept: 48 bases, read in frame from the first base. Turning to this clone: Its antigen has not been determined. Per-nucleotide qualities are absent, and no much larger clonotype sits a single base away.

The cohort was made up of 500 to 850 healthy bone marrow donors. All cohort members were sampled while nominally healthy, although unrecorded immune exposures were likely present. The donor was CMV seronegative and belonged to the group of roughly 330 seronegative cohort members. Every donor gave a peripheral blood sample, and the peripheral blood mononuclear cells from that sample were used for TCR beta sequencing. The Qiagen DNeasy Blood Extraction Kit was used to extract genomic DNA from the blood cell samples. The library came from the immunoSEQ multiplex PCR assay. The multiplex PCR relied on a mix of 60 forward primers for TCR Vbeta segments and 13 reverse primers for TCR Jbeta segments. A multiplex PCR assay on genomic DNA amplified the CDR3 region of rearranged TCR beta genes. The amplified TCR beta libraries were sequenced on the Illumina HiSeq System as 87-base-pair reads. Concerning the study's data processing: A later analysis counted about 80 million unique TCR beta chains across the 700 or so repertoires, and around 9.9 million of these chains were shared by at least two donors. A nearest-neighbor algorithm error-corrected the raw reads and collapsed the reads into unique sequences, merging closely related sequences to remove PCR and sequencing errors. V, D and J gene segments were assigned by aligning CDR3 sequences to IMGT reference sequences. For a sequence to be retained, a match of at least six nucleotides to both a V gene segment and a J gene segment was required. A rearrangement was called productive if the CDR3 had no stop codons and remained in frame with V and J, and every other rearrangement was called non-productive. Following IMGT convention, CDR3 was defined as the stretch from the second conserved V-encoded cysteine to the conserved J-encoded phenylalanine. In an earlier analysis of 500 to 650 of the donors, sequences lacking an unambiguous match to a single V gene segment were excluded. An earlier analysis of a few hundred of the donors called V segments functional above 56.7% productive rearrangements and segregating when the between-donor standard deviation exceeded 5%. A statistical classification framework was built for diagnosing cytomegalovirus status from the catalog of TCR beta chain sequences. A later analysis assigned V and J genes by comparing TCR nucleotide sequences with IMGT/GENE-DB human TR gene sequences. In a later analysis, CDR3 sequences and most-parsimonious VDJ recombination scenarios were assigned using the TCRdist pipeline. A later analysis defined each TCR beta chain by its CDR3 amino acid sequence plus V-gene family, and excluded reads lacking a unique V-gene family. To address suspected cross-contamination and a sequencing artifact, a later analysis removed 450 to 700 highly shared, low-generation-probability nucleotide sequences. For each public chain, a later analysis derived a clonal expansion index from normalized ranks of inferred template counts within each repertoire. In a later analysis, generation probabilities were computed with a VDJ recombination model fitted to out-of-frame rearrangements, and the resulting probabilities were checked against IGoR. In a later analysis, TCR-TCR, TCR-HLA and TCR-CMV co-occurrence was scored with hypergeometric tests, and a repertoire-size bias correction was applied to TCR pairs. False discovery rates were estimated in a later analysis by permuting HLA or CMV assignments 20 times. In a later analysis, co-occurring TCRs were grouped using DBSCAN, with TCRdist sequence similarity added in when clustering inside HLA-allele-positive subsets. Co-occurrence clustering excluded repertoires with fewer than 30,000 or more than 120,000 public chains, plus five with anomalous nucleotide sharing. Not all clones reach the TCRdb copy of this immuneACCESS table, which keeps in-frame sequences only. Checked studies attribute under half of the gap to unresolved V genes and leave the rest unexplained. V, J and clone size derive from that table, while D and trimming were established from the DNA sequence. For this sample there are under 200,000 clones; roughly 78% appear just once. The ten largest account for around 0.74% of the sample.

The receptor comes from a woman between 40 and 55 years old in good health and CMV-seronegative. The chain is assembled from TRBV28 and TRBJ2-7; 12 central nucleotides agree with TRBD1. The sample consisted of PBMCs. The nucleotide sequence reads TGTGCCAGCAGTTCCGGGACAGGGGGCCTCGCTCCCGAGCAGTACTTC. Translated, this gives CASSSGTGGLAPEQYF.